The clone carrying this T cell receptor (beta chain) was detected ten times or more. Its antigen is not known. The sample comes from a study of glioma-infiltrating T cells. Whole-study results and caveats: Gliomas, especially low-grade, showed above-expected tissue-blood divergence; non-neoplastic patients showed below. Only very few CDR3 sequences appeared in both tissue and blood.

The iRepertoire nested amplicon-rescue multiplex PCR amplified TCR alpha and beta CDR3s from RNA. Tissue mRNA or PBMC total RNA, roughly 100-400 ng, went into one-step reverse transcription and amplification. TCRdb reprocessed the multiplex PCR reads with MiXCR, giving one entry per CDR3 protein. This repertoire shows fewer than 200,000 distinct CDR3 sequences, around 42% found once; its top ten account for around 5.2%. Trimming took 5 bases from V and 7 from J; bases not matched to a gene: 15. There are 15 residues in the CDR3. The germline V gene has CDR1 DFQATT and CDR2 SNEGSKA (reference sequence).

The chain links TRBV20-1 to TRBJ2-5, with TRBD2 identical over 8 bases. The specimen sequenced was glioma tissue, nonneoplastic brain tissue, or PBMCs (not recorded which). The clonotype comes from a human donor with low-grade glioma or glioblastoma, undergoing nonglioma brain surgery, or in good health (not recorded which). This CDR3 is CSADAAGVRLGTQYF. The DNA for the CDR3 is TGCAGTGCTGACGCAGCGGGAGTGAGATTGGGGACCCAGTACTTC.